What follows are 5 T cell receptor beta chains derived from one specimen sequenced in a study of blood T cell repertoires in COVID-19. TCRdb's copy holds only in-frame clones and misses some; the assay was immunoSEQ multiplex PCR. Among 200,000 to 250,000 clones listed, approximately 79% were seen once. Sequenced: peripheral blood. Every receptor here comes from a human donor in a cohort sampled during active COVID-19.

The V gene is TRBV7-8, the J gene TRBJ2-1, with D maybe TRBD2 (5 bases). CDR1 is SGHVS, CDR2 FQNEAQ, per germline. V lost 1 base and J 3 bases, leaving 10 bases between the germline ends. This CDR3 is built from 15 residues. In nucleotides, the CDR3 is TGTGCCAGCAGCTTAGGGACTGCGGTCTACAATGAGCAGTTCTTC. Protein product: CASSLGTAVYNEQFF.

This chain links TRBV4-1 with TRBJ2-6, with 8 positions matching TRBD1. There are 19 residues in the CDR3. V was pared by 1 base and J by 2 bases, with 10 bases of the junction left unmatched. The germline V gene has CDR1 MGHRA and CDR2 YSYEKL. CDR3 region: CASSQAIGQGYAGANVLTF. CDR3 DNA sequence: TGCGCCAGCAGCCAAGCGATCGGACAGGGTTACGCTGGGGCCAACGTCCTGACTTTC.

The J gene is TRBJ2-7, the V gene TRBV6-5, with D maybe TRBD2 (5 bases). This CDR3 has 15 amino acids. V shed 4 bases and J shed 1 base, with 14 bases lying between them. Germline loops: CDR1 MNHEY, CDR2 SVGAGI. CDR3 sequence reads: CASSSLGVASYEQYF. The CDR3 DNA reads TGTGCCAGCAGTTCCCTAGGAGTAGCGTCCTACGAGCAGTACTTC.

V gene TRBV4-2 combines with J gene TRBJ2-3, with TRBD2 matching over 8 bases. With V trimmed by 1 base and J by 3 bases, 3 bases remained unmatched. CDR1 is LGHNA and CDR2 is YNFKEQ in the germline V gene. This CDR3 region has 15 residues. CDR3 sequence (DNA): TGTGCCAGCAGCCAAGCGGGAGGGCGGACAGATACGCAGTATTTT. Translated: CASSQAGGRTDTQYF.

This clone has just a few counts. The rearrangement uses TRBV29-1 and TRBJ2-1; 13 nucleotides match TRBD2. From germline, CDR1 is SQVTM and CDR2 ANQGSEA. The CDR3 loop spans 12 amino acids. With V trimmed by 7 bases and J by 12 bases, 6 bases remained unmatched. The CDR3 protein is CSASGTSGMQFF. Here the CDR3 DNA reads TGCAGCGCCTCCGGGACTAGCGGGATGCAGTTCTTC.